The rows below give T cell receptor beta chains drawn from one sample of a study of glioma-infiltrating T cells after dendritic cell vaccination. Produced via immunoSEQ multiplex PCR; TCRdb's table is partial and in-frame only. The repertoire includes about 58,000 clones, approximately 80% of them detected once, and roughly 14% sits in the top ten. Here the sequenced sample was blood, taken after dendritic cell vaccination. These receptors were taken from a human donor with glioblastoma. The conserved cysteine and the conserved F or W are not part of the CDR3 here. D genes are given only for firm matches. Clone size is shown for a subset of rows, as once, few, many or a class of expanded clone.

>NA|NA|TRBJ2-7|TRBV4-3
ASSPSGSSHEQY
>NA|TRBD1|TRBJ2-2|TRBV5-1
ASSTFQGAGTGELF
>few|NA|TRBJ1-2|TRBV10-1
ASSEHRDPERGYT
>NA|NA|TRBJ1-2|TRBV9
ASRMEDPNYGYT
>once|NA|TRBJ2-2|TRBV7-2
ASSSQAATGELF
>NA|TRBD1|TRBJ1-2|TRBV11-3
ASSLDQRGGGYT
>many|NA|TRBJ1-5|TRBV9
ASSVYGLQPQH
>NA|TRBD1|TRBJ2-1|TRBV5-4
ASSSRTGENEQF
>NA|NA|TRBJ1-5|TRBV6-5
ASSPQGPGPQH
>NA|NA|TRBJ1-6|TRBV5-1
ASSPNTFPLH
>NA|TRBD1|TRBJ1-4|TRBV4-2
ASRGTGGKMELF
>once|TRBD1|TRBJ2-7|TRBV30
AQGAYEQY
>NA|NA|TRBJ2-1|TRBV5-4
ASSLGGQSGNEQF
>NA|NA|TRBJ2-2|TRBV30
AWRAGVTGELF
>NA|NA|TRBJ1-5|TRBV18
ASSLSGEGGQPQH
>NA|NA|TRBJ1-1|TRBV7-2
ASSWGGTDTEAF
>NA|NA|TRBJ1-2|TRBV4-1
ASSQGELFYGYT
>NA|TRBD1|TRBJ1-6|TRBV10-3
AISGGTGVTSSYNSPLH
>NA|TRBD1|TRBJ1-3|TRBV19
ASSPWRDRAGNTIY
>NA|NA|TRBJ1-1|TRBV4-2
ASSQRQRNTEAF
>NA|TRBD1|TRBJ1-2|TRBV4-1
ASRDRGPNYGYT
>NA|NA|TRBJ2-5|TRBV7-9
ASSNRVWETQY
>NA|NA|TRBJ1-1|TRBV21-1
ASSKDRQGSTEAF
>NA|TRBD2|TRBJ2-7|TRBV5-1
ASSLAGGAAYEQY
>few|NA|TRBJ1-1|TRBV10-1
ASRAAGGMNTEAF
>few|NA|TRBJ1-1|TRBV30
AWSVGGEAF
>once|TRBD1|TRBJ2-7|TRBV15
ATSRARQGSYEQY
>NA|NA|TRBJ1-2|TRBV5-5
ASSLAAGTNYGYT
>NA|NA|TRBJ2-3|TRBV4-1
ASSQKALGAGTDTQY
>NA|TRBD1|TRBJ2-1|TRBV7-6
ASSTDRGGEQF
>NA|NA|TRBJ1-3|TRBV6-5
ASRMGGSGNTIY
>NA|NA|TRBJ1-1|TRBV29-1
SVSTQNTEAF
>NA|TRBD1|TRBJ2-5|TRBV7-9
ASRSTGGWETQY
>NA|NA|TRBJ1-6|TRBV6-1
ASSGRSLNSPLH
>NA|TRBD1|TRBJ2-7|TRBV5-1
ASSWGGQGFSEQY
>NA|TRBD1|TRBJ1-3|TRBV6-5
ASSDGQVNRNTIY
>NA|TRBD1|TRBJ2-7|TRBV30
AWRFGSGTVSYEQY
>NA|NA|TRBJ2-2|TRBV27
ASSFLDTGELF
>NA|NA|TRBJ1-2|TRBV4-3
ASSQDRVNDGYT
>NA|TRBD1|TRBJ1-5|TRBV19
ASRDRALGQPQH
>few|NA|TRBJ2-7|TRBV10-2
ASSSGQDSSYEQY
>once|NA|TRBJ2-1|TRBV6-6
ASSRAQGGEQF
>once|NA|TRBJ1-2|TRBV7-6
ASSLAPGVSYGYT
>NA|NA|TRBJ1-2|TRBV12-5
ASGLEGGGLQGYT
>NA|TRBD1|TRBJ1-2|TRBV29-1
SVVVGQGLDYGYT
>NA|NA|TRBJ1-1|TRBV6-9
ASKWGGDTEAF
>NA|NA|TRBJ2-3|TRBV29-1
SVVYTDTQY
>NA|TRBD2|TRBJ2-1|TRBV6-5
ASSYSTSGGFEQF
>NA|NA|TRBJ2-7|TRBV9
ASSVWGDSLAEQY
>NA|NA|TRBJ1-5|TRBV18
ASSQMTGSNQPQH
>NA|NA|TRBJ1-3|TRBV5-1
ASSFNRPGNTIY
>NA|NA|TRBJ1-3|TRBV18
ASSPRGTDTGNTIY
>few|NA|TRBJ1-1|TRBV13
ASSLVGRNTEAF
>many|NA|TRBJ1-2|TRBV4-1
ASSERSHVEGNYGYT
>NA|NA|TRBJ2-7|TRBV18
ASSSRGFGPYEQY
>NA|NA|TRBJ1-1|TRBV15
ATSSPGHLNTEAF
>NA|NA|TRBJ1-2|TRBV4-1
ASSPTTRQAGLSHYGYT
>NA|TRBD1|TRBJ1-5|TRBV19
ASEGTGFDQPQH
>NA|NA|TRBJ1-5|TRBV25-1
ASSEPGRFQPQH
>NA|TRBD1|TRBJ2-3|TRBV28
ASSFPGTGVGSDTQY